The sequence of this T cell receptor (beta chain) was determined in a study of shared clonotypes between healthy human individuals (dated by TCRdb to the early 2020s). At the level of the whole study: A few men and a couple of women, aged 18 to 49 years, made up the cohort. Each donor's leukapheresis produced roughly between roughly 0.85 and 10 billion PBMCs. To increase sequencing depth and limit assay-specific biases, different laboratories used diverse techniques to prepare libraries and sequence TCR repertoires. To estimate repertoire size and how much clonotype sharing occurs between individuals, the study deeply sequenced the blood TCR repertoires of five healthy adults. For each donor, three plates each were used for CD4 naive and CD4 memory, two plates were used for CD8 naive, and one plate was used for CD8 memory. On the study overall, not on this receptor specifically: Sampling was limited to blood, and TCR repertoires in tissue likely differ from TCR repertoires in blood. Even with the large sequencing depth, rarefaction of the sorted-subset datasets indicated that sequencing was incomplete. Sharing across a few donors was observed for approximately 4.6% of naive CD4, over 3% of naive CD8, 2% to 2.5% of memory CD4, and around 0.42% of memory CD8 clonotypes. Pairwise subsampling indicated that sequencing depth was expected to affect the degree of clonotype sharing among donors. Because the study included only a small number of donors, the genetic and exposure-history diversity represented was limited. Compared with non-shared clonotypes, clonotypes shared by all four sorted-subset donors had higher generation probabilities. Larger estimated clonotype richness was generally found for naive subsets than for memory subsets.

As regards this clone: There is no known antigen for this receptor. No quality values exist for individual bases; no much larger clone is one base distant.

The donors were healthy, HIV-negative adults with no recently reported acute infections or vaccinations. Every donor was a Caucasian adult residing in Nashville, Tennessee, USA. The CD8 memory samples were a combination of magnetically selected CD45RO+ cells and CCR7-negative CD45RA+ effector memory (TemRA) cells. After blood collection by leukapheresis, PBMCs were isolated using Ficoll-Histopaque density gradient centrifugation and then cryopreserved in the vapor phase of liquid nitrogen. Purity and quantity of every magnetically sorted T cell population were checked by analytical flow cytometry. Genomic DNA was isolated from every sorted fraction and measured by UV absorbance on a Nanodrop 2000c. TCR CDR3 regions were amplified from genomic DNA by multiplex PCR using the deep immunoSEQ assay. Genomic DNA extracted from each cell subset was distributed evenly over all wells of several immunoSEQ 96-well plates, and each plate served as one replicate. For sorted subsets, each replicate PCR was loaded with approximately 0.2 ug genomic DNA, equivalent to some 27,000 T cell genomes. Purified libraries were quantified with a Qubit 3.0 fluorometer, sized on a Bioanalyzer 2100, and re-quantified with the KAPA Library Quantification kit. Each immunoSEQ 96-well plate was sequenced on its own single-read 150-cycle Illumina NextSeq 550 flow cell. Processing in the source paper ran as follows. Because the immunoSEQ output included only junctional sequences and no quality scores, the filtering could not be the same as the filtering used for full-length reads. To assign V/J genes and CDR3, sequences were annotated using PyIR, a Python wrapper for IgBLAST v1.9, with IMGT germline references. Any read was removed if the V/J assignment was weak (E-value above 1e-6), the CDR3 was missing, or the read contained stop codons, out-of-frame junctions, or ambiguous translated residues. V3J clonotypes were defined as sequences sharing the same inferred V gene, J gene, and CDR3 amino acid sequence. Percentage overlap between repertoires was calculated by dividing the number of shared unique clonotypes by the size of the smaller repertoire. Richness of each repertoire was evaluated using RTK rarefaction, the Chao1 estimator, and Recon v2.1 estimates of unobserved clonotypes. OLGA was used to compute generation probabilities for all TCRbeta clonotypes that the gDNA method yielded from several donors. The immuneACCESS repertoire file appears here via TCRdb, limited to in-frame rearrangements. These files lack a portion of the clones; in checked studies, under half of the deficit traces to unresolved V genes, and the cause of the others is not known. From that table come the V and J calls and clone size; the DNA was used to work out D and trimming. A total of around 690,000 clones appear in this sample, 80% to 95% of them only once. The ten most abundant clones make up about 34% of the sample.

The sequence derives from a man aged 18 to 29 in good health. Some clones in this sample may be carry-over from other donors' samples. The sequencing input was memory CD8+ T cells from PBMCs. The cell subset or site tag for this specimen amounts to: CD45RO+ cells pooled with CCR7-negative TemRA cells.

The base sequence is TGCAGCGTTGAAGCGGGGGAAGGAGGGGAAAAACTGTTTTTT. This gives the protein CSVEAGEGGEKLFF. Rearrangement joined TRBV29-1 to TRBJ1-4; a weak D assignment points to TRBD1 (5 bases agree). V is reduced by 1 base and J by 8 bases, leaving a spacing of 14 bases between them. CDR3 length: 14 amino acids, cysteine to phenylalanine. Only the CDR3 portion is preserved as DNA: 42 bases, with reading frame beginning at the first base. Reading the germline V gene gives CDR1 SQVTM and CDR2 ANQGSEA.